Detailed here is one T cell receptor beta chain. Antigen: not known. Amplified material comprised TCR beta CDR3 regions derived from RNA transcripts. First-round RT-PCR employed HTBI primers, with a second-round multiplex PCR after it. MiXCR, applied by TCRdb to the multiplex PCR reads, yields one record per CDR3 protein. The sample lists 200,000 to 300,000 distinct CDR3 sequences; around 50% were seen once. This sample is part of a study of Graves' ophthalmopathy and Graves' hyperthyroidism. Study results and limitations: Using 13 signatures, a model distinguished ophthalmopathy from stable hyperthyroidism, reaching roughly 90% sensitivity and approximately 81% specificity.

None of the included patients had other autoimmune diseases, uncontrolled infections, pregnancy or lactation, as these led to exclusion. From germline, CDR1 is LGHNA and CDR2 YNFKEQ. The CDR3 loop spans 15 amino acids. With 0 bases removed from V and 6 bases from J, the gap between germline ends came to 11 bases. This sequence joins TRBV4-2 and TRBJ2-2; D is unclear. Sequenced material: peripheral blood. The receptor comes from an adult man with Graves' ophthalmopathy. CDR3 in amino acids: CASSQDWSPSGELFF. The CDR3, as DNA: TGTGCCAGCAGCCAAGATTGGTCTCCATCCGGGGAGCTGTTTTTT.